These T cell receptor beta chains were read from a single sample in a study of Ad26.COV2.S vaccination and SARS-CoV-2 variants. TCRdb's copy holds only in-frame clones and misses some; the assay was immunoSEQ multiplex PCR. This table holds 300,000 to 400,000 clones, roughly nine tenths found once. Sample: peripheral blood, taken in a trial of Ad26.COV2.S vaccine versus placebo. These receptors originate from a person aged 18-60 years who received the Ad26.COV2.S COVID-19 vaccine or a placebo. Each CDR3 is given with its conserved first and last residue. D genes are given only for firm matches. For some rows the clone size is stated as once, few or many, or as a class when expanded; others skip it.

TRBJ1-6	15	TRBV30	few	TRBD1	TGTGCCTGGAGTGTACCGGACAGGCGGAATTCACCCCTCCACTTT	CAWSVPDRRNSPLHF
TRBJ2-7	15	TRBV11-2	once	TRBD2	TGTGCCAGCAGCTCCCTCAGCGGGAGGCCCTACGAGCAGTACTTC	CASSSLSGRPYEQYF
TRBJ1-2	15	TRBV7-9	-	TRBD1	TGTGCCAGCAGCTCAAGGACAGGGGATGGCTATGGCTACACCTTC	CASSSRTGDGYGYTF
TRBJ2-5	15	TRBV7-9	-	-	TGTGCCAGCAGGCCCAAAAACAGCGTCACAGAGACCCAGTACTTC	CASRPKNSVTETQYF
TRBJ1-2	11	TRBV20-1	-	-	TGCAGTGCTTGGGGGGCTTCGGGCTACACCTTC	CSAWGASGYTF
TRBJ1-2	15	TRBV5-6	-	-	TGTGCCAGCAGCCTGGGGCCACAGGGTAACTATGGCTACACCTTC	CASSLGPQGNYGYTF
TRBJ1-4	16	TRBV19	-	-	TGTGCCAGTAGTATAAGGGGGGCAACCGGCTACGAAAAACTGTTTTTT	CASSIRGATGYEKLFF
TRBJ2-1	15	TRBV9	-	TRBD2	TGTGCCAGCAGCGTAGAACCGACTAGCGGTAATGAGCAGTTCTTC	CASSVEPTSGNEQFF
TRBJ1-3	16	TRBV5-1	-	TRBD1	TGCGCCAGCAGCTTGGATGGGCAGGGGGCTGGAAACACCATATATTTT	CASSLDGQGAGNTIYF
TRBJ2-2	21	TRBV21-1	-	-	TGTGCCAGCAGCCTGGTCGGGAGAGAGGGACTCAAACGATTCGGCACCGGGGAGCTGTTTTTT	CASSLVGREGLKRFGTGELFF
TRBJ2-1	13	TRBV11-2	few	-	TGTGCCAGCAGCTTAGATTTAAGTGGTGAGCAGTTCTTC	CASSLDLSGEQFF
TRBJ1-2	15	TRBV27	-	-	TGTGCCAGCAGTACCATCCGGGGCAGGGACTATGGCTACACCTTC	CASSTIRGRDYGYTF
TRBJ2-7	15	TRBV5-4	-	-	TGTGCCAGCAGCTTGGACCCCGCGCATGAGTACGAGCAGTACTTC	CASSLDPAHEYEQYF
TRBJ2-1	13	TRBV19	once	-	TGTGCCAGTAGTATTCCCACATGGAATGAGCAGTTCTTC	CASSIPTWNEQFF
TRBJ1-1	13	TRBV6-1	-	-	TGTGCCAGCAGTGAAGGGGTGGGGGCTAGAGCTTTCTTT	CASSEGVGARAFF
TRBJ2-2	15	TRBV6-5	-	-	TGTGCCAGCCTCCGGACCGCTACGAACACCGGGGAGCTGTTTTTT	CASLRTATNTGELFF
TRBJ2-7	17	TRBV10-3	-	-	TGTGCCATCAGGAGAGAGGCAGACGGACAGTCTCCCTACGAGCAGTACTTC	CAIRREADGQSPYEQYF
TRBJ2-3	16	TRBV15	-	-	TGTGCCACCAGCAGAGATTTATCCCAGCTGGCAGATACGCAGTATTTT	CATSRDLSQLADTQYF
TRBJ2-7	13	TRBV30	-	-	TGTGCCTCCCAGGTAGTGGAGGGCTACGAGCAGTACTTC	CASQVVEGYEQYF
TRBJ2-2	20	TRBV7-8	-	TRBD2	TGTGCCAGCAGCCCCCATAAGAGGTTTAGCGGGAGTTTTTACAGCGGGGAGCTGTTTTTT	CASSPHKRFSGSFYSGELFF
TRBJ2-7	13	TRBV30	-	-	TGTGCCGTGGCTGTACGACAAAACTACGAGCAGTACTTC	CAVAVRQNYEQYF
TRBJ1-1	15	TRBV21-1	-	-	TGTGCCAGCAAAACGACAGGGGGGGCGAACACTGAAGCTTTCTTT	CASKTTGGANTEAFF
TRBJ2-7	15	TRBV6-5	-	TRBD1	TGTGCCAGCAGTCGACCGGGACAGATGACCTACGAGCAGTACTTC	CASSRPGQMTYEQYF
TRBJ1-4	13	TRBV29-1	-	TRBD1	TGCAGCGTTCCCTCAGGGGGCTATGAAAAACTGTTTTTT	CSVPSGGYEKLFF
TRBJ2-3	14	TRBV30	-	TRBD2	TGTGCCTGGAACAGCGGGAGCAGGGGAGATACGCAGTATTTT	CAWNSGSRGDTQYF